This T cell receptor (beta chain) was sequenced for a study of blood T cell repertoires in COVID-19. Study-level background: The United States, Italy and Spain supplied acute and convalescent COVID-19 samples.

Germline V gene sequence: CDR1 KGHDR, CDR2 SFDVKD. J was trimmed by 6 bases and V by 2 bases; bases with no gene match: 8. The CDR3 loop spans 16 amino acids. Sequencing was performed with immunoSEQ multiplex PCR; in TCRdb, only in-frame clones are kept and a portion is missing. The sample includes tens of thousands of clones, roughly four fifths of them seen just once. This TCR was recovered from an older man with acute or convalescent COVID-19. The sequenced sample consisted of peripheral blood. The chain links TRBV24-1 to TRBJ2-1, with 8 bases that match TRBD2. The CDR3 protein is CATSDSGLVSLNEQFF. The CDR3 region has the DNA TGTGCCACCAGTGATTCGGGACTAGTATCTCTCAATGAGCAGTTCTTC.